The rows below give T cell receptor beta chains drawn from one sample of a study of blood T cell repertoires in COVID-19. TCRdb keeps only in-frame clones here, not all; method: immunoSEQ multiplex PCR. Of some 310,000 clones in the sample, 90% were seen once. The sample taken for sequencing was peripheral blood. The receptors originated from a woman in her 40s with COVID-19, enrolled during active disease. Both conserved end residues are part of each CDR3. Fields, in order: clone size, J gene, CDR3 length, V gene, D gene, CDR3 protein, CDR3 DNA. A D gene is named only where the DNA matches it firmly. Size tells how often a clone was seen (once, few, many) or the class of an expanded clone, and some rows leave it out.

size: .; J: TRBJ1-2; length: 13; V: TRBV27; D: .; CDR3: CASSLTENYGYTF; DNA: TGTGCCAGCAGTCTTACAGAGAACTATGGCTACACCTTC
size: .; J: TRBJ1-2; length: 16; V: TRBV28; D: TRBD1; CDR3: CASSASGGQANYGYTF; DNA: TGTGCCAGCAGTGCATCCGGGGGACAGGCTAACTATGGCTACACCTTC
size: .; J: TRBJ1-4; length: 14; V: TRBV6-5; D: .; CDR3: CASREIGRFEKLFF; DNA: TGTGCCAGCAGGGAGATAGGAAGGTTTGAAAAACTGTTTTTT
size: .; J: TRBJ1-5; length: 15; V: TRBV6-5; D: .; CDR3: CASSSVGAGNQPQHF; DNA: TGTGCCAGCAGTTCTGTGGGGGCAGGAAATCAGCCCCAGCATTTT
size: .; J: TRBJ2-2; length: 17; V: TRBV7-9; D: .; CDR3: CASSSTSAGVRTGELFF; DNA: TGTGCCAGCAGCTCCACTAGCGCAGGGGTGAGGACCGGGGAGCTGTTTTTT
size: .; J: TRBJ1-1; length: 15; V: TRBV27; D: .; CDR3: CASSTNTARETEAFF; DNA: TGTGCCAGCAGTACCAATACAGCGCGGGAGACTGAAGCTTTCTTT
size: .; J: TRBJ1-5; length: 16; V: TRBV3-1/TRBV3-2; D: .; CDR3: CASSQDHPGDNQPQHF; DNA: TGTGCCAGCAGCCAAGATCACCCCGGGGACAATCAGCCCCAGCATTTT
size: once; J: TRBJ2-1; length: 15; V: TRBV28; D: TRBD2; CDR3: CASSQTSGGGNEQFF; DNA: TGTGCCAGCAGTCAGACTAGCGGGGGCGGCAATGAGCAGTTCTTC
size: .; J: TRBJ1-1; length: 16; V: TRBV4-1; D: .; CDR3: CASSPLGGPRNTEAFF; DNA: TGCGCCAGCAGCCCGCTGGGGGGGCCCCGCAACACTGAAGCTTTCTTT
size: .; J: TRBJ2-7; length: 14; V: TRBV6-1; D: .; CDR3: CASSEALDGYEQYF; DNA: TGTGCCAGCAGTGAGGCCCTCGACGGGTACGAGCAGTACTTC
size: .; J: TRBJ2-1; length: 13; V: TRBV6-4; D: .; CDR3: CASSDSDSNEQFF; DNA: TGTGCCAGCAGTGACTCGGACAGCAATGAGCAGTTCTTC
size: .; J: TRBJ2-7; length: 15; V: TRBV19; D: TRBD2; CDR3: CASSKLGLAGYEQYF; DNA: TGTGCCAGTAGTAAGTTGGGACTAGCGGGATACGAGCAGTACTTC
size: .; J: TRBJ2-1; length: 14; V: TRBV9; D: .; CDR3: CASSVRGAANEQFF; DNA: TGTGCCAGCAGCGTCCGTGGGGCAGCAAATGAGCAGTTCTTC
size: .; J: TRBJ1-5; length: 13; V: TRBV28; D: TRBD1; CDR3: CASRGTGNQPQHF; DNA: TGTGCCAGCAGGGGGACAGGCAATCAGCCCCAGCATTTT
size: .; J: TRBJ1-1; length: 13; V: TRBV9; D: .; CDR3: CASGGLRNTEAFF; DNA: TGTGCCAGCGGAGGGCTGCGGAACACTGAAGCTTTCTTT
size: .; J: TRBJ2-5; length: 14; V: TRBV4-2; D: TRBD1; CDR3: CASSYGTGGETQYF; DNA: TGTGCCAGCAGCTATGGGACAGGGGGAGAGACCCAGTACTTC
size: .; J: TRBJ2-1; length: 15; V: TRBV3-1/TRBV3-2; D: TRBD1; CDR3: CASSRRQGAVNEQFF; DNA: TGTGCCAGCAGCCGTCGACAGGGGGCGGTTAATGAGCAGTTCTTC
size: .; J: TRBJ1-6; length: 14; V: TRBV18; D: TRBD1; CDR3: CASSAGQPNSPLHF; DNA: TGTGCCAGCTCAGCGGGACAGCCAAATTCACCCCTCCACTTT
size: .; J: TRBJ2-5; length: 14; V: TRBV10-3; D: .; CDR3: CAISEGRPVETQYF; DNA: TGTGCCATCAGTGAGGGGAGGCCGGTGGAGACCCAGTACTTC
size: .; J: TRBJ1-2; length: 14; V: TRBV10-3; D: TRBD1; CDR3: CAISPGTGNYGYTF; DNA: TGTGCCATCAGTCCCGGGACAGGGAACTATGGCTACACCTTC
size: .; J: TRBJ2-5; length: 16; V: TRBV18; D: TRBD1; CDR3: CASSPPDRGPQETQYF; DNA: TGTGCCAGCTCACCCCCGGACAGGGGACCCCAAGAGACCCAGTACTTC
size: once; J: TRBJ1-1; length: 14; V: TRBV3-1/TRBV3-2; D: .; CDR3: CASSYVSGGTEAFF; DNA: TGTGCCAGCAGCTACGTATCGGGGGGCACTGAAGCTTTCTTT
size: .; J: TRBJ1-4; length: 16; V: TRBV2; D: .; CDR3: CASSEIGGAANEKLFF; DNA: TGTGCCAGCAGTGAAATCGGGGGGGCGGCTAATGAAAAACTGTTTTTT
size: .; J: TRBJ2-2; length: 11; V: TRBV9; D: .; CDR3: CASSPGMELFF; DNA: TGTGCCAGCAGCCCGGGAATGGAGCTGTTTTTT
size: .; J: TRBJ1-2; length: 14; V: TRBV19; D: .; CDR3: CASSPLGRGDGYTF; DNA: TGTGCCAGTAGTCCTCTCGGGCGGGGGGATGGCTACACCTTC
size: .; J: TRBJ1-3; length: 15; V: TRBV21-1; D: .; CDR3: CASSLRPGSGNTIYF; DNA: TGTGCCAGCAGCCTTCGTCCAGGGTCCGGAAACACCATATATTTT
size: once; J: TRBJ1-3; length: 16; V: TRBV7-9; D: .; CDR3: CASSSDPGRSGNTIYF; DNA: TGTGCCAGCAGCTCGGACCCAGGGCGCTCTGGAAACACCATATATTTT
size: .; J: TRBJ1-1; length: 14; V: TRBV6-5; D: TRBD1; CDR3: CASSRQGRNTEAFF; DNA: TGTGCCAGCAGCAGACAGGGAAGGAACACTGAAGCTTTCTTT
size: .; J: TRBJ2-3; length: 16; V: TRBV28; D: .; CDR3: CASSGGGRGHADTQYF; DNA: TGTGCCAGCAGTGGGGGGGGCAGGGGACACGCAGATACGCAGTATTTT
size: .; J: TRBJ2-3; length: 17; V: TRBV28; D: TRBD2; CDR3: CASSPAGGLAGADTQYF; DNA: TGTGCCAGCAGCCCCGCGGGTGGGCTAGCGGGAGCAGATACGCAGTATTTT
size: once; J: TRBJ2-5; length: 13; V: TRBV30; D: TRBD2; CDR3: CAWSKRGGETQYF; DNA: TGTGCCTGGAGTAAGCGGGGGGGGGAGACCCAGTACTTC
size: .; J: TRBJ2-5; length: 15; V: TRBV27; D: .; CDR3: CASSFLAGKQETQYF; DNA: TGTGCCAGCAGTTTCCTGGCAGGGAAACAAGAGACCCAGTACTTC
size: .; J: TRBJ2-1; length: 15; V: TRBV2; D: .; CDR3: CASNTLQAIVARQFF; DNA: TGTGCCAGCAACACACTCCAGGCTATTGTGGCACGACAGTTCTTC
size: few; J: TRBJ1-2; length: 13; V: TRBV7-3; D: TRBD1; CDR3: CASSQDRGYGYTF; DNA: TGTGCCAGCAGTCAGGACAGGGGATATGGCTACACCTTC
size: .; J: TRBJ1-3; length: 16; V: TRBV7-9; D: .; CDR3: CASSLGQSGSGNTIYF; DNA: TGTGCCAGCAGCTTAGGTCAATCAGGTTCTGGAAACACCATATATTTT
size: .; J: TRBJ1-1; length: 19; V: TRBV11-2; D: .; CDR3: CASSQTLGAGVLGITEAFF; DNA: TGTGCCAGCAGCCAGACCCTAGGGGCAGGGGTTTTGGGGATCACTGAAGCTTTCTTT
size: .; J: TRBJ1-2; length: 11; V: TRBV28; D: .; CDR3: CASSTGYGYTF; DNA: TGTGCCAGCAGCACGGGGTATGGCTACACCTTC
size: .; J: TRBJ2-5; length: 15; V: TRBV7-3; D: TRBD1; CDR3: CASSDTGGFQETQYF; DNA: TGTGCCAGCAGCGACACAGGGGGCTTCCAAGAGACCCAGTACTTC
size: .; J: TRBJ1-1; length: 12; V: TRBV19; D: .; CDR3: CASSYGQTEAFF; DNA: TGTGCCAGTAGTTATGGGCAGACTGAAGCTTTCTTT
size: .; J: TRBJ2-6; length: 17; V: TRBV10-3; D: TRBD1; CDR3: CAITPGQGASGANVLTF; DNA: TGTGCCATCACCCCGGGACAGGGGGCGTCTGGGGCCAACGTCCTGACTTTC
size: .; J: TRBJ2-7; length: 18; V: TRBV18; D: TRBD2; CDR3: CASSAPGLAGVGAYEQYF; DNA: TGTGCCAGCTCAGCTCCGGGACTAGCGGGAGTGGGGGCCTACGAGCAGTACTTC